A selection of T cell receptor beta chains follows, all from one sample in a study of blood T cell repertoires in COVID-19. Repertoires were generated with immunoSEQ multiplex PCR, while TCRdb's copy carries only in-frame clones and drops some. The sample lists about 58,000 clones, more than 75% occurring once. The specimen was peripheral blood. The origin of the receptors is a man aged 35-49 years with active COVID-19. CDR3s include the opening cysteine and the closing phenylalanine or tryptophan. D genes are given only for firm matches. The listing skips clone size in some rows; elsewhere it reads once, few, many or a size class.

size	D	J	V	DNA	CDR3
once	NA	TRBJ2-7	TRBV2	TGTGCCACCCAGGGGATCTCCTACGAGCAGTACTTC	CATQGISYEQYF
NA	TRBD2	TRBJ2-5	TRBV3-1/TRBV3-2	TGTGCCAGCAGCCAAGATGGATACACTAGCGGGTTTTTTAGCCGGGCCCAGTACTTC	CASSQDGYTSGFFSRAQYF
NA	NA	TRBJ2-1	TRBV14	TGTGCCAGCAGCCAAGGGAGGGCCTATTTCCCTGAGCAGTTCTTC	CASSQGRAYFPEQFF
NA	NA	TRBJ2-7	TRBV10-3	TGTGCCATCAATCCGAGGGCGGGGAACTCCTACGAGCAGTACTTC	CAINPRAGNSYEQYF
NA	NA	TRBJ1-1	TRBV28	TGTGCCAGCAGCCGGACTCTCCCGGGCACTGAAGCTTTCTTT	CASSRTLPGTEAFF
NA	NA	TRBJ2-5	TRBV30	TGTGCCTGGAGTGGGGGCCCCCAAGAGACCCAGTACTTC	CAWSGGPQETQYF
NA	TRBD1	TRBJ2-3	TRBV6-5	TGTGCCAGCAGTTTAATCGGGACAGGGGGCACAGATACGCAGTATTTT	CASSLIGTGGTDTQYF
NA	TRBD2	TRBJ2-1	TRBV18	TGTGCCAGCTCACCACAATTAGCGGGAGACAATGAGCAGTTCTTC	CASSPQLAGDNEQFF
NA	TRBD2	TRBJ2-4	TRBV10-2	TGCGCCAGCAGTGAGTCTTTCGCAGGGACTACAAACATTCAGTACTTC	CASSESFAGTTNIQYF
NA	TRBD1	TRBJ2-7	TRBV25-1	TGTGCCAGCAGTGCTAGGACAGGGCCCTACGAGCAGTACTTC	CASSARTGPYEQYF
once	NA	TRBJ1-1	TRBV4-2	TGTGCCAGCAGCCAAGATAGCACTGAAGCTTTCTTT	CASSQDSTEAFF
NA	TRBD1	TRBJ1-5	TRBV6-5	TGTGCCAGCAGCCCGACAGGGGGCTATAATCAGCCCCAGCATTTT	CASSPTGGYNQPQHF
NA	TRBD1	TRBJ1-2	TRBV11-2	TGTGCCAGCAGCTCGGACAGGAGGGACTATGGCTACACCTTC	CASSSDRRDYGYTF
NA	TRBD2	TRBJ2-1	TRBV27	TGTGCCAGCAGTTCTAGACTAGCGGGAGGGCCGGAGCAGTTCTTC	CASSSRLAGGPEQFF
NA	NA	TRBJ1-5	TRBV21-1	TGTGCCAGCAGCACGGTTGGGGACAGTCCTCATGGGAGCAATCAGCCCCAGCATTTT	CASSTVGDSPHGSNQPQHF
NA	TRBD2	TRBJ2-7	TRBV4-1	TGCGCCAGCAGCCAGGGTCCTTTCGGGGGGTCGTACGAGCAGTACTTC	CASSQGPFGGSYEQYF
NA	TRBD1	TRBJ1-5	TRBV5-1	TGCGCCAGCAGCTTGGGGGACAGGGGCGAGCCCCAGCATTTT	CASSLGDRGEPQHF
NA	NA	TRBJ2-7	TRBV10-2	TGCGCCAGCAGTGAACTCTACGAGCAGTACTTC	CASSELYEQYF
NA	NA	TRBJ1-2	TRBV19	TGTGCCAGTAGTACACAGCAGGGATCCGGCTATGGCTACACCTTC	CASSTQQGSGYGYTF
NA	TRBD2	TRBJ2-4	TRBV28	TGTGCCAGCATAGGCGGGAGAGAACTGGCCAAAAACATTCAGTACTTC	CASIGGRELAKNIQYF
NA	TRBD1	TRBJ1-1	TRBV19	TGTGCCAGTAGTACGGACAGGGAGACTGAAGCTTTCTTT	CASSTDRETEAFF
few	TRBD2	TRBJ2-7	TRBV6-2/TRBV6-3	TGTGCCAGCAGTTACTCCGGGACTAGGATTTACGAGCAGTACTTC	CASSYSGTRIYEQYF
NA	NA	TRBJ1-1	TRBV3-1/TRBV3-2	TGTGCCAGCAGCCAAGGAGGGAGATTTGAAGCTTTCTTT	CASSQGGRFEAFF